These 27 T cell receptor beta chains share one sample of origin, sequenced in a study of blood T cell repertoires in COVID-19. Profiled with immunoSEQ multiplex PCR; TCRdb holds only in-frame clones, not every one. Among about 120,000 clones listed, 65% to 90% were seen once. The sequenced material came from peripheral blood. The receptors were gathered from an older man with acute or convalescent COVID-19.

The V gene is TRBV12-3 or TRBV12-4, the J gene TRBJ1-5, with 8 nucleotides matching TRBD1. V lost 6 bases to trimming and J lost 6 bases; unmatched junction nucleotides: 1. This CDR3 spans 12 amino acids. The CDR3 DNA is TGTGCCAGCAGACAGGGGGTTCAGCCCCAGCATTTT. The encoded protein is CASRQGVQPQHF.

The CDR3 spells CASSLGQGSTEAFF. CDR3 nucleotides: TGCGCCAGCAGCTTGGGACAGGGCTCCACTGAAGCTTTCTTT. The rearrangement links TRBV5-1 to TRBJ1-1, with 7 bases matching TRBD1. V lost 0 bases, J lost 4 bases, and 3 bases stayed unmatched. Germline CDR1 reads SGHRS; CDR2 reads YFSETQ. The CDR3 sequence is 14 residues long.

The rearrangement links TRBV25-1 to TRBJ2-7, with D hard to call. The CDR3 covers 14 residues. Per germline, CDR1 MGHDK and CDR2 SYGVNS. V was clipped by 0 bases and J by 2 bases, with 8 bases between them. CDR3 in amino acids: CASSEYGHTYEQYF. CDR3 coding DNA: TGTGCCAGCAGTGAATATGGGCATACCTACGAGCAGTACTTC.

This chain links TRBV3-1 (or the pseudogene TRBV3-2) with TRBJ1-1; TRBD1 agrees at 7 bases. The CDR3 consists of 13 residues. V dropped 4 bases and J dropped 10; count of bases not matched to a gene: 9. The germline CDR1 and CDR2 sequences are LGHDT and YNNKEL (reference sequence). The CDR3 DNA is TGTGCCAGCAGCCCCCGGGACAGAGGTGGAGCTTTCTTT. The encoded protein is CASSPRDRGGAFF.

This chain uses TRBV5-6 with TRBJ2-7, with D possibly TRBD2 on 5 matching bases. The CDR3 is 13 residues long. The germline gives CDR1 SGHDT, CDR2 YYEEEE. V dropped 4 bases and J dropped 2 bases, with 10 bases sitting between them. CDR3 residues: CASSRTPTYEQYF. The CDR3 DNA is TGTGCCAGCAGCAGGACTCCAACCTACGAGCAGTACTTC. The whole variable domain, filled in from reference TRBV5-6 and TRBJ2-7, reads DAGVTQSPTHLIKTRGQQVTLRCSPKSGHDTVSWYQQALGQGPQFIFQYYEEEERQRGNFPDRFSGHQFPNYSSELNVNALLLGDSALYLCASSRTPTYEQYFGPGTRLTVT.

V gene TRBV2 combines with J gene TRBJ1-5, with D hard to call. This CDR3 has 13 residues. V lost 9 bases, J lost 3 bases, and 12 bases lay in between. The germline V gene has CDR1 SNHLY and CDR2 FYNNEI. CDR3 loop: CASGRQLNQPQHF. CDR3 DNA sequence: TGTGCCAGTGGGAGGCAGCTCAATCAGCCCCAGCATTTT.

This CDR3 reads CASNAMDKTQYF. The CDR3 nucleotides read TGTGCCAGCAATGCCATGGACAAGACCCAGTACTTC. This sequence joins TRBV28 and TRBJ2-5, with D tentatively TRBD1 (5 bases). The V and J ends lost 7 bases and 6 bases respectively, with 12 bases between them. The V gene's germline CDR1 is MDHEN and CDR2 SYDVKM. CDR3 length equals 12 residues.

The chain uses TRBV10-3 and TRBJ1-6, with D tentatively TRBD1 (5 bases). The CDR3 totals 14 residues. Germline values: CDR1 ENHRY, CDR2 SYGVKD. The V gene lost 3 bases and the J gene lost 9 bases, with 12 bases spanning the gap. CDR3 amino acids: CAISDVGEASPLHF. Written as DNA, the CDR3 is TGTGCCATCAGTGATGTAGGGGAGGCTTCACCCCTCCACTTT.

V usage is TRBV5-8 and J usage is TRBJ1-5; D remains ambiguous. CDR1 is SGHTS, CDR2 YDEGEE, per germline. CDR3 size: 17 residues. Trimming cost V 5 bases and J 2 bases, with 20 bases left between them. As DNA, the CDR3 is TGTGCCAGCAGTCTGGGCTACGCCGCGGGAGGCAATCAGCCCCAGCATTTT. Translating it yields CASSLGYAAGGNQPQHF.

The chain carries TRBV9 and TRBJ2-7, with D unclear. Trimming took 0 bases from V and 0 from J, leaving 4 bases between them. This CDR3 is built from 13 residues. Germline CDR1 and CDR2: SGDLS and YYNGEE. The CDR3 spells CASSVGASYEQYF. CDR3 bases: TGTGCCAGCAGCGTAGGAGCCTCCTACGAGCAGTACTTC.

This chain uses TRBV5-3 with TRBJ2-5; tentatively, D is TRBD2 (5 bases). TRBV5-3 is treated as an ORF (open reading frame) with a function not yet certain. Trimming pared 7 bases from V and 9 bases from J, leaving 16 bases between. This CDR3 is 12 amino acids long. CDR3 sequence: CARGHHEEAQYF. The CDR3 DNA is TGTGCCAGAGGGCATCATGAGGAGGCCCAGTACTTC.

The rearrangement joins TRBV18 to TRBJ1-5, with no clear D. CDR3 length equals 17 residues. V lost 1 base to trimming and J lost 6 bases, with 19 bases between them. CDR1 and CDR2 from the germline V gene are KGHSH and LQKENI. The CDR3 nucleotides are TGTGCCAGCTCACCACTGTCAAGGACTATGTGGGGTCAGCCCCAGCATTTT. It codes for CASSPLSRTMWGQPQHF.

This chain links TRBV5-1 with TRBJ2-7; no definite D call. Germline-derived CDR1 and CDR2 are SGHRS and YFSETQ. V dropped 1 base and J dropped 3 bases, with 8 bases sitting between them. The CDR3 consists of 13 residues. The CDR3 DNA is TGCGCCAGCAGCTTGTATTCGGGCTACGAGCAGTACTTC. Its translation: CASSLYSGYEQYF.

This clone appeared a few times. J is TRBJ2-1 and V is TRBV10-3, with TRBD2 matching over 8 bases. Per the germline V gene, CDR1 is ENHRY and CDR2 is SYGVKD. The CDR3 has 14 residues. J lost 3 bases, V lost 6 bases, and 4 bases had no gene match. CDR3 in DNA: TGTGCCATCAGCGATGGGACTAGCTACAATGAGCAGTTCTTC. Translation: CAISDGTSYNEQFF.

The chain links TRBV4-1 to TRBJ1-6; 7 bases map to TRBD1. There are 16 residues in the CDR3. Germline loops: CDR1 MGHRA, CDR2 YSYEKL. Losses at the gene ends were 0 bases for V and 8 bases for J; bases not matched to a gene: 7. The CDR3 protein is CASSQDWGQSYSPLHF. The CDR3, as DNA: TGCGCCAGCAGCCAAGATTGGGGACAGTCTTATTCACCCCTCCACTTT.

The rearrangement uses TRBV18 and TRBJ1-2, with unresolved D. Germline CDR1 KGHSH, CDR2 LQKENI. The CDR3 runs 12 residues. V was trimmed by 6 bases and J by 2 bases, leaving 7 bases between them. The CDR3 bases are TGTGCCAGCTCGGCGGGAAACTATGGCTACACCTTC. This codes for CASSAGNYGYTF.

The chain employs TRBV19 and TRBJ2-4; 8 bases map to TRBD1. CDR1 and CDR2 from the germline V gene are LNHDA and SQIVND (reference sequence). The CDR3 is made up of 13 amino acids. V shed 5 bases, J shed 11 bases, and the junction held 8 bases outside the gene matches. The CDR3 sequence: CASSPPGQVVQYF. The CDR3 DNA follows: TGTGCCAGTAGTCCACCGGGACAGGTGGTTCAGTACTTC.

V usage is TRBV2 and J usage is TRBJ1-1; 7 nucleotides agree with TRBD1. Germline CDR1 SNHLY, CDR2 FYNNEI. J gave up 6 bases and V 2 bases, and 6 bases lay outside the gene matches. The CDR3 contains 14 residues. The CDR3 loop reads CASSEWSGGSEAFF. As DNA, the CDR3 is TGTGCCAGCAGTGAATGGTCAGGGGGTTCTGAAGCTTTCTTT.

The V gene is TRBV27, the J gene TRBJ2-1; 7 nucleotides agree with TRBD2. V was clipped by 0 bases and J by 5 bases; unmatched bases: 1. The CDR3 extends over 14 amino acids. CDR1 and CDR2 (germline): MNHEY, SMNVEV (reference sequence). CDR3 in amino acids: CASSLSGGDNEQFF. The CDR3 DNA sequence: TGTGCCAGCAGTTTATCGGGGGGGGACAATGAGCAGTTCTTC.

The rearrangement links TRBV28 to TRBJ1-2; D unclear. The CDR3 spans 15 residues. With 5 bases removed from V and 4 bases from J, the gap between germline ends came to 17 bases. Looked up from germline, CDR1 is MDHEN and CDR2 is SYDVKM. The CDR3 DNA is TGTGCCAGCAGTCCTCTGGCGGGGATTCGCTATGGCTACACCTTC. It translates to CASSPLAGIRYGYTF.

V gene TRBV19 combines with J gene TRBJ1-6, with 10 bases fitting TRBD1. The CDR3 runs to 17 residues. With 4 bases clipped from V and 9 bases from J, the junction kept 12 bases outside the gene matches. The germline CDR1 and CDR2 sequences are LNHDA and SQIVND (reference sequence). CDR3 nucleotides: TGTGCCAGTAGTACCCCCCGGGGGGACAGGGGTCGTTCACCCCTCCACTTT. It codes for CASSTPRGDRGRSPLHF.

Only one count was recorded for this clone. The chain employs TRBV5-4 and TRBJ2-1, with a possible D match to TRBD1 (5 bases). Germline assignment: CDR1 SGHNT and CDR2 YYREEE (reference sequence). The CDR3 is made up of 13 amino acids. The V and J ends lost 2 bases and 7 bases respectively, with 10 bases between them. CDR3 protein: CASSFFAGNEQFF. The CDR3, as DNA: TGTGCCAGCAGCTTTTTCGCAGGGAATGAGCAGTTCTTC. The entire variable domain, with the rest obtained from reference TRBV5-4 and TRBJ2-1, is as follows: ETGVTQSPTHLIKTRGQQVTLRCSSQSGHNTVSWYQQALGQGPQFIFQYYREEENGRGNFPPRFSGLQFPNYSSELNVNALELDDSALYLCASSFFAGNEQFFGPGTRLTVL.

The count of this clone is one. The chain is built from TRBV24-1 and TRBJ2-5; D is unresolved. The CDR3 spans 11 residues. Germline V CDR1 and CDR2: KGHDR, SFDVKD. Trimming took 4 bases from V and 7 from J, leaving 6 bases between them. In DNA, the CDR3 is TGTGCCACCAGTGACCTCTGGACCCAGTACTTC. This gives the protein CATSDLWTQYF.

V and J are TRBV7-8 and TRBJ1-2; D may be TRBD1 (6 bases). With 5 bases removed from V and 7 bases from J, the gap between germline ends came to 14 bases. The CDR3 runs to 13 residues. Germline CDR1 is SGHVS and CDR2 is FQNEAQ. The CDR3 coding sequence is TGTGCCAGCAGCGTAAATCAGGGGTCTGGCTACACCTTC. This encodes CASSVNQGSGYTF.

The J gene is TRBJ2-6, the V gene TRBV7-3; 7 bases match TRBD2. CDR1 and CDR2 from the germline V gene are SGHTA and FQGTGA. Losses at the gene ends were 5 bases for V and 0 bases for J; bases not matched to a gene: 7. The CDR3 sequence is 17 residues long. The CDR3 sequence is CASSLRSGVSGANVLTF. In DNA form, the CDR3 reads TGTGCCAGCAGCCTCAGGAGCGGGGTCTCTGGGGCCAACGTCCTGACTTTC.

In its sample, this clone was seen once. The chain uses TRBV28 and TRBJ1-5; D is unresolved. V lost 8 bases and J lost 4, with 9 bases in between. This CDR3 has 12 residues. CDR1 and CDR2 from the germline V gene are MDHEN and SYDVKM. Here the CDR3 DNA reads TGTGCCAGCTGCCAGAATAATCAGCCCCAGCATTTT. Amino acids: CASCQNNQPQHF.

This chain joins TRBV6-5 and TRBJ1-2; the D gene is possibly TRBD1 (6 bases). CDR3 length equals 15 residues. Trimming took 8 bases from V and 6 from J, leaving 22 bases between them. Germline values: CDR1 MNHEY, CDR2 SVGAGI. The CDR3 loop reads CASSQGSGLVDGYTF. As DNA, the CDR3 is TGTGCCAGCTCACAGGGTTCTGGCTTAGTTGATGGCTACACCTTC.